This TCR beta chain came from a study of T cells in women clearing cervical HPV infection. With regard to this clone: What it recognizes is unknown. From the germline J gene comes the end of the CDR3, since the read stops 3 residues before it.

This CDR3 region has 14 residues. Germline-derived CDR1 and CDR2 are LNHDA and SQIVND (reference sequence). Sequenced by immunoSEQ multiplex PCR; TCRdb stores in-frame clones only, minus some. Its clone listing holds some 20,000 clones. Notes on the study in general: TRBV6-7 abundance was lower in cases than controls (around 0.11% versus 0.15%).

The chain has TRBV19 and TRBJ2-4; the match to TRBD2 covers 7 bases. The sequence was collected from a woman between 18 and 75 years old with a cervical HPV16 infection that either progressed to CIN3+ or cleared (not recorded which). Sequenced input: blood buffy coat. Here the CDR3 reads CASSYLGGDYGQYF. CDR3 DNA, as far as it was read: TGTGCCAGTAGTTACCTTGGGGGGGACTATGGT.